The clone carrying this T cell receptor (beta chain) was detected ten times or more. The length of the CDR3 is 16 residues. In germline, CDR1 is DFQATT, CDR2 SNEGSKA (reference sequence). J was trimmed by 2 bases and V by 6 bases; bases with no gene match: 8. The record originates from a study of neurological immune-mediated disorders. The making of cDNA relied on 5'RACE with 10-nucleotide random UMIs. In every sequencing run, more than 170 million TCR-beta sequences were generated from 15-18 subjects. A single record per CDR3 protein comes from TCRdb applying MiXCR to the 5' RACE reads. This sample carries approximately 70,000 distinct CDR3 sequences, 4.8% of them seen once, and the ten largest clones take about 2.2%.

Material for sequencing was PBMCs. The TCR originated in a woman in her 70s with multiple sclerosis. J is TRBJ2-3 and V is TRBV20-1; 13 bases are a match to TRBD2. CDR3 in DNA: TGCAGTGCCCAGGGGGGACTAGCGGGATTCACAGATACGCAGTATTTT. This encodes CSAQGGLAGFTDTQYF.